The 12 T cell receptor beta chains reported below all come from one sample, sequenced in a study of cytomegalovirus exposure and HLA in healthy donors. Both 60 Vbeta primers and 13 Jbeta primers went into the PCR. The data were produced by immunoSEQ multiplex PCR, yet TCRdb's version contains in-frame clones alone and is incomplete. The repertoire consists of 150,000 to 200,000 clones, with about 75% occurring once and the leading ten covering about 1.9%. The sequenced sample was PBMCs. The source of these receptors is a female donor in good health and CMV-seronegative.

This chain joins TRBV18 and TRBJ2-1; 12 positions agree with TRBD2. The CDR3 length is 17 residues. Germline assignment: CDR1 KGHSH and CDR2 LQKENI. Trimming at V came to 5 bases and at J to 3 bases, leaving 8 bases not matched to a gene. CDR3 sequence: CASSLSETSGGYNEQFF. CDR3 nucleotides: TGTGCCAGCTCATTATCGGAGACTAGCGGGGGCTACAATGAGCAGTTCTTC.

V is TRBV6-1 and J is TRBJ1-6; TRBD1 might be the D (5 bases). Looked up from germline, CDR1 is MNHNS and CDR2 is SASEGT. V lost 6 bases and J lost 1, with 10 bases in between. This CDR3 contains 15 residues. The CDR3 nucleotides are TGTGCCAGCAGCGACCCAGGGTCCTATAATTCACCCCTCCACTTT. Translating it yields CASSDPGSYNSPLHF.

In its sample, this clone was seen a few times. The V and J genes are TRBV4-1 and TRBJ2-5, with D unresolved. Between the trimmed V and J ends, which lost 2 bases and 5 bases, there was a span of 6 bases. The CDR3 consists of 12 residues. Germline V gene lookup returns CDR1 MGHRA and CDR2 YSYEKL. CDR3 coding DNA: TGCGCCAGCAGCCAACCTATGGAGACCCAGTACTTC. Protein: CASSQPMETQYF.

The chain carries TRBV5-1 and TRBJ2-3; 9 bases map to TRBD2. Losses at the gene ends were 4 bases for V and 0 bases for J; bases not matched to a gene: 12. CDR3 length: 18 amino acids. The germline gives CDR1 SGHRS, CDR2 YFSETQ. The CDR3 coding sequence is TGCGCCAGCAGCCTCGGGGGTAGCGGGGGACTTAGCACAGATACGCAGTATTTT. Encoded protein: CASSLGGSGGLSTDTQYF.

The rearrangement links TRBV5-1 to TRBJ1-1; the D is unclear. V lost 0 bases and J lost 3, with 6 bases in between. Germline CDR1 is SGHRS and CDR2 is YFSETQ. This CDR3 comprises 13 residues. The DNA for the CDR3 is TGCGCCAGCAGCTTGGTATCGTACACTGAAGCTTTCTTT. Translation gives CASSLVSYTEAFF.

The gene calls are TRBV5-1 and TRBJ2-3; TRBD2 aligns across 9 bases. With V trimmed by 4 bases and J by 4 bases, 10 bases remained unmatched. Per germline, CDR1 SGHRS and CDR2 YFSETQ. The CDR3 totals 16 residues. CDR3 protein: CASSPRGAGGADTQYF. The DNA for the CDR3 is TGCGCCAGCAGCCCAAGGGGAGCGGGAGGCGCAGATACGCAGTATTTT.

This chain links TRBV10-3 with TRBJ2-6; D might be TRBD2 (6 bases). The CDR3 spans 18 residues. Trimming shortened V by 3 bases and J by 2 bases, and 17 bases separated the two germline ends. Germline assignment: CDR1 ENHRY and CDR2 SYGVKD. CDR3 nucleotides: TGTGCCATCAGTGACCCATTGGGGGGTGGCGCTGGGGCCAACGTCCTGACTTTC. This sequence encodes CAISDPLGGGAGANVLTF.

This clone was seen a few times. The chain carries TRBV7-3 and TRBJ2-1; possible D gene TRBD2, 5 bases. V was shortened by 2 bases and J by 7 bases, with 9 bases between the two germline ends. There are 13 residues in the CDR3. Germline V gene lookup returns CDR1 SGHTA and CDR2 FQGTGA. DNA for the CDR3: TGTGCCAGCAGCTTAGTAGCGAGGAATGAGCAGTTCTTC. Its translation is CASSLVARNEQFF.

The rearrangement links TRBV7-2 to TRBJ2-3; maybe TRBD1 (6 bases). The CDR3 length is 15 residues. Germline CDR1 is SGHTA and CDR2 is FQGNSA. V was cut by 3 bases and J by 0 bases, with 10 bases left in between. As DNA, the CDR3 is TGTGCCAGCAGCTTCTGGGGGCGCAGCACAGATACGCAGTATTTT. Its translation is CASSFWGRSTDTQYF.

As for this clone: Other nucleotide sequences in the sample specify the same CDR3. The chain joins TRBV4-1 to TRBJ1-2; 9 bases agree with TRBD1. Unmatched junction bases numbered 6, after V lost 6 bases and J lost 4 bases. The germline CDR1 and CDR2 sequences are MGHRA and YSYEKL. This CDR3 contains 14 residues. The CDR3 region has the DNA TGCGCCAGCAGTCAACTACAGGGGGCCTATGGCTACACCTTC. This encodes CASSQLQGAYGYTF.

The chain couples TRBV5-5 to TRBJ1-1; D is possibly TRBD1 (6 bases). The CDR3 contains 15 residues. The V end lost 0 bases, the J end lost 3 bases, and 12 bases lay between the germline ends. The germline V gene has CDR1 SGHKS and CDR2 YYEKEE (reference sequence). The DNA for the CDR3 is TGTGCCAGCAGCTTGGTTCAGGGGCGCGACACTGAAGCTTTCTTT. Its translation: CASSLVQGRDTEAFF.

J is TRBJ1-2 and V is TRBV27; TRBD1 is a possible D gene (5 bases). Deletions cut 4 bases from V and 9 bases from J, with 27 bases between. This CDR3 contains 17 residues. The germline V gene has CDR1 MNHEY and CDR2 SMNVEV (reference sequence). The CDR3 loop reads CASSSLTALYRSGSYTF. In DNA form, the CDR3 reads TGTGCCAGCAGTTCACTGACAGCCCTCTACCGAAGTGGAAGCTACACCTTC.